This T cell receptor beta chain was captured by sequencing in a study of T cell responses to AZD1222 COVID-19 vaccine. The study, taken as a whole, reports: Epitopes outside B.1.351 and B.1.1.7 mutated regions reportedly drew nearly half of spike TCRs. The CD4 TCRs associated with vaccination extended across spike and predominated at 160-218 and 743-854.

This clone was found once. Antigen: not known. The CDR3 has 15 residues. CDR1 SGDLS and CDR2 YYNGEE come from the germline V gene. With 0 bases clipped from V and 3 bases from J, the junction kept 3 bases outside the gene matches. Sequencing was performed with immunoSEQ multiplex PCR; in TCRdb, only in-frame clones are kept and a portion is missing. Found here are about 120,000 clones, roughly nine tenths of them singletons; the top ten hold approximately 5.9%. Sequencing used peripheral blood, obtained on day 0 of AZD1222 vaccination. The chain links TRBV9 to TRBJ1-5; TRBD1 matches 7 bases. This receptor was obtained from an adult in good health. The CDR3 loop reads CASSVGGQLNQPQHF. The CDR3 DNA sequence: TGTGCCAGCAGCGTAGGGGGACAGCTCAATCAGCCCCAGCATTTT.